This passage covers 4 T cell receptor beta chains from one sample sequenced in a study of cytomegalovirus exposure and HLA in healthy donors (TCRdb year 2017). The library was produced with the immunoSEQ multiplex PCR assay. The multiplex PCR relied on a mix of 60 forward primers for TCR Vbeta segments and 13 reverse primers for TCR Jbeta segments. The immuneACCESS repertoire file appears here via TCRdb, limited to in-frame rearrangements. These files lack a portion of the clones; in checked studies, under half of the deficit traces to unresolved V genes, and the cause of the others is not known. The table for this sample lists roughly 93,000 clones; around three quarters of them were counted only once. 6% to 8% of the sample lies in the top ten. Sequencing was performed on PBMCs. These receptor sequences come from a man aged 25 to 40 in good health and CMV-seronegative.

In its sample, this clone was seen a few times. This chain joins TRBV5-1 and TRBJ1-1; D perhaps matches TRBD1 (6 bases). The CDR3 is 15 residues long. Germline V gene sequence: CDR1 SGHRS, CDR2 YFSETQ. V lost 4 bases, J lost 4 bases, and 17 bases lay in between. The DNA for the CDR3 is TGCGCCAGCAGCCCAGGTCTACAGGGACCCACTGAAGCTTTCTTT. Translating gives CASSPGLQGPTEAFF.

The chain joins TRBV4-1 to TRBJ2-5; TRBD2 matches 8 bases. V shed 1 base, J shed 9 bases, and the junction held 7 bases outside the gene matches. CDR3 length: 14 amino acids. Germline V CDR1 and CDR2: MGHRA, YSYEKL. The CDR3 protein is CASSQVSGTGAQYF. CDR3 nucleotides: TGCGCCAGCAGCCAAGTTAGCGGGACCGGGGCCCAGTACTTC.

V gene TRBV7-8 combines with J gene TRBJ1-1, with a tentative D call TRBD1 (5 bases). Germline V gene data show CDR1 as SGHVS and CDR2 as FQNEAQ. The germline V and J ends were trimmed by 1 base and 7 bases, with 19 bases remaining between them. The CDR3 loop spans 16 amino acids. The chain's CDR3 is CASSLVGSRAHFEAFF. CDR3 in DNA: TGTGCCAGCAGCTTAGTCGGGAGCAGGGCACATTTTGAAGCTTTCTTT.

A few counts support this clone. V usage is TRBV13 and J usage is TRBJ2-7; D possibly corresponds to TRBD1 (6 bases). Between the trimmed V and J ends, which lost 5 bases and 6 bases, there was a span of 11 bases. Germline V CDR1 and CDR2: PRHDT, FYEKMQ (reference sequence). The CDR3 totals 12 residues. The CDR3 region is CASSNQGFEQYF. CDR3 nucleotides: TGTGCCAGCAGCAACCAGGGGTTCGAGCAGTACTTC.